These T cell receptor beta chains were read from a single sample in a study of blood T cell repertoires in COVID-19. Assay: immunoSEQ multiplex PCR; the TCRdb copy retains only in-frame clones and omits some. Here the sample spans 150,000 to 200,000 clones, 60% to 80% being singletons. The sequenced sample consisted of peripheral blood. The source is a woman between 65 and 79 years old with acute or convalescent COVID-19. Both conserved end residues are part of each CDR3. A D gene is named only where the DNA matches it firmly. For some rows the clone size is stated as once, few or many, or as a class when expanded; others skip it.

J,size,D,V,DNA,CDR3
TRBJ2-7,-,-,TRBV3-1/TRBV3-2,TGTGCCAGCAGCCTACAAGGGGTCCCCCTGAAGCAGTACTTC,CASSLQGVPLKQYF
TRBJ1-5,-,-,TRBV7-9,TGTGCCAGCAGCCTGGGCGGGGTTTCTCAGCCCCAGCATTTT,CASSLGGVSQPQHF
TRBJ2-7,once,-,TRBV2,TGTGCCAGCCAAGGAGGGCAGGGGGTTTACGAGCAGTACTTC,CASQGGQGVYEQYF
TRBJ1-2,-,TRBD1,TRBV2,TGTGCCAGCAGTCACATATATGGACAGGGCGCCTATGGCTACACCTTC,CASSHIYGQGAYGYTF
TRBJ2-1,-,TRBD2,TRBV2,TGTGCCAGCAGTCTAGCGGGGCCCGGGAATGAGCAGTTCTTC,CASSLAGPGNEQFF
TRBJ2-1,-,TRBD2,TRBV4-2,TGTGCCAGCAGCCAAGCGAAGGTGAGCGGGAGGATAGAGCAGTTCTTC,CASSQAKVSGRIEQFF
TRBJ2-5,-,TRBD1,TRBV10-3,TGTGCCATCAGTCCCAGACAGGGGGCCGAAGAGACCCAGTACTTC,CAISPRQGAEETQYF
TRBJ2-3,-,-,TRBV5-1,TGCGCCAGCAGCTTAGCGTCAATCACAGATACGCAGTATTTT,CASSLASITDTQYF
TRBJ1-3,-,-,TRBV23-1,TGCGCCAGCAGAATTCTCTCTGGAAACACCATATATTTT,CASRILSGNTIYF
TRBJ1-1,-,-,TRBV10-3,TGTGCCATCAGGGGTGAAACAGATGAAGCTTTCTTT,CAIRGETDEAFF
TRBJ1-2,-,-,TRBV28,TGTGCCAGCAGTTCATACACCGCCGGGGGCTATGGCTACACCTTC,CASSSYTAGGYGYTF
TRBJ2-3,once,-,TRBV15,TGTGCCACCAGCAGTGGAGGGACAGATACGCAGTATTTT,CATSSGGTDTQYF
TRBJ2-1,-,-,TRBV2,TGTGCCAGCAGTGAAGCATCGCCCGCGGGCGGCTCCTACAATGAGCAGTTCTTC,CASSEASPAGGSYNEQFF
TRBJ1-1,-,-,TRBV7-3,TGTGCCAGCAGCTTAAATTTTGGGACTCCGGCTTTCTTT,CASSLNFGTPAFF
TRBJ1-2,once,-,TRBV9,TGTGCCAGCAGCAAGGAACCCAGTTTGCCAGGGGTGGGCTACACCTTC,CASSKEPSLPGVGYTF
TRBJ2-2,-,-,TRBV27,TGTGCCAGCAGATTGGAAGGGGCGAACACCGGGGAGCTGTTTTTT,CASRLEGANTGELFF
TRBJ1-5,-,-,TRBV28,TGTGCCAGCACTACCCCAGGGGGCAATCAGCCCCAGCATTTT,CASTTPGGNQPQHF
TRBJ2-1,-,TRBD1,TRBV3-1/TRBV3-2,TGTGCCAGCAGCCTTGGGACAGTCAATGAGCAGTTCTTC,CASSLGTVNEQFF
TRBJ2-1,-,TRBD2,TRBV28,TGTGCCAGCACCTCTCCACTAGCGGGGAACAATGAGCAGTTCTTC,CASTSPLAGNNEQFF
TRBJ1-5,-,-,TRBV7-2,TGTGCCAGCAGCTTATTGGAAGGAGGAAATCAGCCCCAGCATTTT,CASSLLEGGNQPQHF
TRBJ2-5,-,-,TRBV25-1,TGTGCCAGCAGTGTTCCTGGGAGCCAAGAGACCCAGTACTTC,CASSVPGSQETQYF
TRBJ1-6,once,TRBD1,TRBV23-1,TGCGCCAGCAGTCAACAAATCCCCGACAGGGGCTCCTATAATTCACCCCTCCACTTT,CASSQQIPDRGSYNSPLHF
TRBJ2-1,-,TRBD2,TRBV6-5,TGTGCCAGCAGATCCGGGACTATGGTCAATGAGCAGTTCTTC,CASRSGTMVNEQFF